This T cell receptor (beta chain) was sequenced for a study of cytomegalovirus exposure and HLA in healthy donors. V was cut by 0 bases and J by 6 bases, with 8 bases left in between. The V gene's germline CDR1 is MGHRA and CDR2 YSYEKL. This CDR3 is built from 14 residues. PCR used 60 Vbeta primers and 13 Jbeta primers. TCRdb's copy holds only in-frame clones and misses some; the assay was immunoSEQ multiplex PCR. The sample has about 120,000 clones; about 69% are singletons. The sequence came from a woman aged 18-29 years in good health and CMV-seronegative. The rearrangement links TRBV4-1 to TRBJ2-2, with D perhaps matching TRBD2 (5 bases). Sequences were obtained from PBMCs. The CDR3 coding sequence is TGCGCCAGCAGCCAAGATCGAGGGCCCGGGGAGCTGTTTTTT. Translated, it gives CASSQDRGPGELFF.